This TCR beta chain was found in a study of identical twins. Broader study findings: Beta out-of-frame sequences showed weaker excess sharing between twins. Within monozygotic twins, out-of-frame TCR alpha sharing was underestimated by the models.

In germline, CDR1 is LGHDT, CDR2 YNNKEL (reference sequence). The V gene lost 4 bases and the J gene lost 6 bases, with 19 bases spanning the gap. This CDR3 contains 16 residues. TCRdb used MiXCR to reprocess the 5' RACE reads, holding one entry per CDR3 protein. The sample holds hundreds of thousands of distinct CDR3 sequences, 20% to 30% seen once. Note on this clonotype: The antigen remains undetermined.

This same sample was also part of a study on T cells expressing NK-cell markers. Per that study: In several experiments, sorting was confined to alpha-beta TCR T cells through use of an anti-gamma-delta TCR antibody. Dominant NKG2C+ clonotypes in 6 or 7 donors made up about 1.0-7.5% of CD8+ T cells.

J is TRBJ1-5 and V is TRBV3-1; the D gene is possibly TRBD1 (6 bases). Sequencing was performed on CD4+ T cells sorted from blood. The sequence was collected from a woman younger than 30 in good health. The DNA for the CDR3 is TGTGCCAGCAGCCGGCGTGGGGCAGGGGATGTTCAGCCCCAGCATTTT. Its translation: CASSRRGAGDVQPQHF.